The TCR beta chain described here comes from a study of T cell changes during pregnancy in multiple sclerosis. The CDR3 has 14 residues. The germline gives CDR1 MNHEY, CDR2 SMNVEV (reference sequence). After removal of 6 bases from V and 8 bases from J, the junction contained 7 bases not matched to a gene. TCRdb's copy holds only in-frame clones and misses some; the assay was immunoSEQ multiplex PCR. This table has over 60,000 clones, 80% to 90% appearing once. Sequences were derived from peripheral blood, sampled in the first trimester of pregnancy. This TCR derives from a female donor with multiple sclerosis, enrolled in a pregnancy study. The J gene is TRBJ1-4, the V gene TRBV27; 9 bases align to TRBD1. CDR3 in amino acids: CASRVGQGREKLFF. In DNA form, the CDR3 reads TGTGCCAGCAGAGTGGGACAGGGCAGAGAAAAACTGTTTTTT.